Listed below are T cell receptor beta chains from one sample, sequenced in a study of blood T cell repertoires in COVID-19. Produced via immunoSEQ multiplex PCR; TCRdb's table is partial and in-frame only. The data contain under 500,000 clones, 85% to 90% of them singletons. Source material: PBMCs or T cells enriched from blood (not recorded which). The receptors come from a man aged 30 to 45 who had recovered from COVID-19. CDR3s include the opening cysteine and the closing phenylalanine or tryptophan. D genes are given only for firm matches. Only some rows state a clone size, as once, few, many or a class for expanded clones.

-	13	TRBV11-2	TRBJ2-7	-	CASSFATGNEQYF	TGTGCCAGCAGCTTCGCTACAGGGAACGAGCAGTACTTC
-	15	TRBV6-5	TRBJ2-1	-	CASSLSPGVYNEQFF	TGTGCCAGCAGCCTCAGCCCGGGAGTCTACAATGAGCAGTTCTTC
TRBD2	16	TRBV5-1	TRBJ2-2	-	CASSSLAGGDTGELFF	TGCGCCAGCAGCTCCCTAGCGGGAGGTGACACCGGGGAGCTGTTTTTT
TRBD2	13	TRBV29-1	TRBJ2-7	-	CSVGSGRRYEQYF	TGCAGCGTGGGTAGCGGGAGGAGGTACGAGCAGTACTTC
-	11	TRBV29-1	TRBJ1-2	-	CSLSLADGYTF	TGCAGTCTCTCCTTGGCAGATGGCTACACCTTC
-	13	TRBV6-2/TRBV6-3	TRBJ2-7	-	CASSSGTFYEQYF	TGTGCCAGCAGTTCCGGGACATTCTACGAGCAGTACTTC
TRBD2	15	TRBV3-1/TRBV3-2	TRBJ2-1	once	CASSKLAGVSNEQFF	TGTGCCAGCAGCAAACTAGCGGGAGTGTCCAATGAGCAGTTCTTC
TRBD1	18	TRBV4-1	TRBJ2-1	-	CASRTGGELAGSYNEQFF	TGCGCCAGCAGGACAGGGGGCGAATTAGCGGGATCCTACAATGAGCAGTTCTTC
-	13	TRBV18	TRBJ1-1	-	CASSVREGTEAFF	TGTGCCAGCTCAGTGCGGGAAGGCACTGAAGCTTTCTTT
TRBD2	12	TRBV2	TRBJ2-3	-	CASRLSGDTQYF	TGTGCCAGCAGACTTAGCGGGGATACGCAGTATTTT
TRBD1	17	TRBV15	TRBJ1-5	-	CATSNPGQGVFNQPQHF	TGTGCCACCAGCAACCCGGGACAGGGCGTTTTCAATCAGCCCCAGCATTTT
-	12	TRBV5-1	TRBJ2-7	-	CASSLEGYEQYF	TGCGCCAGCAGCTTGGAGGGGTACGAGCAGTACTTC
TRBD1	14	TRBV9	TRBJ1-6	once	CASSGQGGDSPLHF	TGTGCCAGCAGCGGACAGGGGGGGGATTCACCCCTCCACTTT
TRBD1	17	TRBV11-2	TRBJ2-5	-	CASSLGQGASVGETQYF	TGTGCCAGCAGCTTGGGACAGGGGGCTTCGGTAGGAGAGACCCAGTACTTC
-	15	TRBV11-2	TRBJ1-1	-	CASSLGRVLNTEAFF	TGTGCCAGCAGCTTAGGCCGCGTTTTGAACACTGAAGCTTTCTTT
TRBD2	12	TRBV19	TRBJ2-7	-	CASSTLANEQYF	TGTGCCAGTAGTACACTAGCGAACGAGCAGTACTTC